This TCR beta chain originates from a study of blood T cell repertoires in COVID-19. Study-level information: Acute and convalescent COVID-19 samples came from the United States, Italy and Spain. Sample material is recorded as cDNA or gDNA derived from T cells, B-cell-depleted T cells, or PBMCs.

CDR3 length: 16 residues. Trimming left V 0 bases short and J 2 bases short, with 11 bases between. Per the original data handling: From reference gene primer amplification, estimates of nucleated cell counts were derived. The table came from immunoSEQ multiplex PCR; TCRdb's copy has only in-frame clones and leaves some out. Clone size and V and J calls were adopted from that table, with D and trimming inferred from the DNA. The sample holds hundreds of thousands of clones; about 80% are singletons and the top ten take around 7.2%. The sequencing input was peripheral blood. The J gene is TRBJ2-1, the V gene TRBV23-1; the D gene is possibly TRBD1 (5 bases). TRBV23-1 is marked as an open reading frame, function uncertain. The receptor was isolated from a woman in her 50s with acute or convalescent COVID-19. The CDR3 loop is CASSQSGQETYNEQFF. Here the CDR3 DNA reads TGCGCCAGCAGTCAATCGGGGCAGGAAACCTACAATGAGCAGTTCTTC.